The clone carrying this T cell receptor (beta chain) has only a few counts. The target antigen is unknown. Using MiXCR, TCRdb re-called clones from the PCR reads. The table includes roughly 20,000 clones, roughly a quarter detected once. Until they underwent thyroid surgery, no patient had received any treatment. This specimen belongs to a study of metastatic and nonmetastatic thyroid tumors. Study-wide context: Repertoire comparison spanned blood and tumor or nodule tissue of malignant and benign thyroid patients. General study points: As reported, TCR beta diversity in blood and tumor was significantly higher in malignant thyroid tumors than in benign nodules.

Germline V gene lookup returns CDR1 SGHTA and CDR2 FQGNSA. J gave up 2 bases and V 1 base, and 2 bases lay outside the gene matches. The CDR3 loop spans 15 amino acids. The chain links TRBV7-2 to TRBJ2-3, with TRBD2 matching over 8 bases. The receptor's source is a female donor with papillary thyroid cancer or a benign thyroid nodule (not recorded which). Some clones in this sample may be carry-over from other donors' samples. Sequencing used blood. CDR3: CASSLVRGVTDTQYF. In DNA form, the CDR3 reads TGTGCCAGCAGCTTAGTGCGGGGGGTCACAGATACGCAGTATTTT.